Reported below is one TCR beta chain. Germline lookup yields CDR1 DFQATT and CDR2 SNEGSKA (reference sequence). V dropped 4 bases and J dropped 10 bases, with 11 bases sitting between them. The CDR3 contains 11 residues. This sample was included in a study of cytomegalovirus exposure and HLA in healthy donors. 13 Jbeta primers and 60 Vbeta primers were used for the PCR. Generated by immunoSEQ multiplex PCR, the TCRdb table keeps only in-frame clones and is missing some. The data show more than 150,000 clones, about 84% seen once. The rearrangement uses TRBV20-1 and TRBJ2-1; the D gene is possibly TRBD2 (5 bases). The receptor's source is a man aged 45-65 years in good health and CMV-seropositive. Sequenced: PBMCs. CDR3 nucleotides: TGCAGTGCTACCCTCGGGGAAGAGCAGTTCTTC. This translates into CSATLGEEQFF.